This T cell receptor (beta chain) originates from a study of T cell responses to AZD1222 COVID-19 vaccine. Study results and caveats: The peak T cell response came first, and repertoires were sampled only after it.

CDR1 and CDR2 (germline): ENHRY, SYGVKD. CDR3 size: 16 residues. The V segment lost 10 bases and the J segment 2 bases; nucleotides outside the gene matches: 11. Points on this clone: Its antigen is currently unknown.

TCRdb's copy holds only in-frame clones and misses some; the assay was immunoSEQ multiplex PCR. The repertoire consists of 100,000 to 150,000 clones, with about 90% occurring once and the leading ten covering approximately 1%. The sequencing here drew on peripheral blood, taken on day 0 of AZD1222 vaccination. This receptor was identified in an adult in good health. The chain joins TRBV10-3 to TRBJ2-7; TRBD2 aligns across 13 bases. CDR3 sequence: CATKPGLAGPAYEQYF. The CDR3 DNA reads TGTGCCACCAAGCCGGGACTAGCGGGACCAGCCTACGAGCAGTACTTC.